The entry below describes one T cell receptor beta chain. Which antigen it targets is not known. Base qualities were left out, and no much larger clone turns up one base away. Using the deep immunoSEQ assay, multiplex PCR amplified TCR CDR3 regions from genomic DNA. Genomic DNA extracted from each cell subset was distributed evenly over all wells of several immunoSEQ 96-well plates, and each plate served as one replicate. For unsorted PBMC, 250 to 350 ng genomic DNA, equal to roughly 32,000 T cell genomes, was loaded into each replicate PCR. Unsorted PBMC genomic DNA was sequenced across ten immunoSEQ deep assay plates. Purified libraries were measured with a Qubit 3.0 fluorometer, size-checked on a Bioanalyzer 2100, and measured again with the KAPA Library Quantification kit. A separate single-read 150-cycle Illumina NextSeq 550 flow cell was used to sequence each immunoSEQ 96-well plate. Concerning the study's data processing: Because only junctional sequences without quality scores were contained in the immunoSEQ output, filtering matching that applied to full-length reads could not be performed. To assign V/J genes and CDR3, sequences were annotated using PyIR, a Python wrapper for IgBLAST v1.9, with IMGT germline references. Reads were removed for weak V/J assignments (E-value above 1e-6), missing CDR3, stop codons, out-of-frame junctions, or ambiguous translated residues. V3J clonotypes were defined as sequences sharing an identical inferred V gene, J gene, and CDR3 amino acid sequence. The percentage overlap between two repertoires was calculated by dividing the number of shared unique clonotypes by the size of the smaller repertoire. Repertoire richness was assessed with RTK rarefaction, the Chao1 estimator, and Recon v2.1 estimates of unobserved clonotypes. TCRdb provides this immuneACCESS table in a form limited to in-frame rearrangements. Some clones are lacking; in checked studies, under half of them reflect an unresolved V gene, and why the rest are absent is not known. The V and J calls and clone size are taken from that table; D and trimming were inferred from the DNA. Within this sample are 450,000 to 500,000 clones, with 78% of them counted one time only. The top ten clones comprise about 11% of the sample.

The CDR1 and CDR2 encoded by the germline V gene are KGHSH and LQKENI. Trimming accounts for 5 bases at V and 5 bases at J, while the number of junction bases matched to no gene is 12. Measured from the cysteine to the phenylalanine, the CDR3 is 15 residues long. The read is trimmed to its CDR3 DNA, 45 bases read in frame from base 1. The donors were healthy, HIV-negative adults who had no recently reported acute infections or vaccinations. Only Caucasian adults living in Nashville, Tennessee, USA were represented among the donors. For unsorted samples, about 90 million PBMCs were counted and genomic DNA was extracted with the QIAamp DNA Blood Mini kit. After blood collection by leukapheresis, PBMCs were isolated using Ficoll-Histopaque density gradient centrifugation and then cryopreserved in the vapor phase of liquid nitrogen. The data were taken from a study of shared clonotypes between healthy human individuals (dated by TCRdb to the early 2020s). Describing the broader study: The cohort comprised a couple of women and a few men aged 18 to 49 years. Blood TCR repertoires of about five healthy adults were deeply sequenced to estimate repertoire size and the extent of clonotype sharing between individuals. Leukapheresis yielded between about 0.8 and 8.9 billion PBMCs per donor. Libraries were prepared and TCR repertoires were sequenced by different laboratories using diverse techniques, in order to increase sequencing depth and limit assay-specific biases. Points the paper makes about the study in general: Sampling was restricted to blood, and TCR repertoires in tissues likely differ from the TCR repertoires found in blood. The small number of donors limited the genetic and exposure-history diversity represented. Based on pairwise subsampling, the degree of clonotype sharing among donors was expected to be affected by sequencing depth.

Recombination connected TRBV18 to TRBJ2-7; 7 bases in between match TRBD1. The sequenced sample was PBMCs. The receptor comes from a woman aged 35 to 49 in good health. Some clones in this sample may be carry-over from other donors' samples. The sequence in DNA is TGTGCCAGCTCAGAAGCTGGCAGGGGGAATCACGAGCAGTACTTC. Translated, it reads CASSEAGRGNHEQYF.